Shown below are 28 T cell receptor beta chains from a single sample sequenced in a study of cytomegalovirus exposure and HLA in healthy donors. The PCR ran on 60 Vbeta and 13 Jbeta primers. Data came from immunoSEQ multiplex PCR; TCRdb stores just in-frame clones and leaves some out. Of about 160,000 clones listed, roughly 77% are singletons. The specimen was PBMCs. All receptors derive from a woman younger than 35 in good health and CMV-seronegative.

The chain carries TRBV27 and TRBJ2-3, with a possible D match to TRBD2 (6 bases). This CDR3 contains 14 residues. V was cut by 5 bases and J by 2 bases, with 11 bases left in between. From germline, CDR1 is MNHEY and CDR2 SMNVEV (reference sequence). CDR3 protein: CASSPGLSTDTQYF. DNA for the CDR3: TGTGCCAGCAGTCCGGGACTCTCCACAGATACGCAGTATTTT.

The chain combines TRBV11-2 with TRBJ2-7; 9 nucleotides align to TRBD2. The germline V gene encodes CDR1 SGHAT and CDR2 FQNNGV. V gave up 6 bases and J gave up 2 bases; unmatched junction bases: 5. This CDR3 spans 14 amino acids. The CDR3 sequence is CASRRLAAPYEQYF. The DNA of the CDR3 is TGTGCCAGCAGGAGACTAGCGGCTCCCTACGAGCAGTACTTC.

Of note for this clone: Other DNA sequences of this sample code for an identical CDR3. The V and J genes are TRBV9 and TRBJ1-3; TRBD1 matches at 9 bases. CDR1 is SGDLS, CDR2 YYNGEE, per germline. V shed 0 bases and J 0 bases; nucleotides not matched to a gene: 4. This CDR3 contains 17 residues. CDR3 region: CASSVGGQGRSGNTIYF. CDR3 DNA sequence: TGTGCCAGCAGCGTAGGGGGACAGGGACGCTCTGGAAACACCATATATTTT.

This sequence joins TRBV6-6 and TRBJ1-4; no reliable D call. The germline V gene encodes CDR1 MNHNY and CDR2 SVGAGI (reference sequence). This CDR3 contains 13 residues. Trimming removed 2 bases from V and 5 bases from J, with 6 bases in between. Written as DNA, the CDR3 is TGTGCCAGCAGTTACGTGAGGAATGAAAAACTGTTTTTT. It specifies CASSYVRNEKLFF.

The chain links TRBV12-5 to TRBJ2-2, with unresolved D. This CDR3 has 13 amino acids. V was pared by 4 bases and J by 4 bases, with 7 bases between. The germline gives CDR1 LGHNT, CDR2 FRNRAP. This CDR3 reads CASGSEVTGELFF. The CDR3 nucleotides read TGTGCTAGTGGTTCCGAGGTCACCGGGGAGCTGTTTTTT.

The chain links TRBV6-6 to TRBJ1-4; 10 bases map to TRBD1. The CDR3 sequence is 16 residues long. The germline gives CDR1 MNHNY, CDR2 SVGAGI (reference sequence). Germline trimming cut 4 bases from V and 9 bases from J; bases unmatched to any gene: 11. Here the CDR3 reads CASSFKRDRGFKKLFF. CDR3 nucleotides: TGTGCCAGCAGTTTTAAGAGGGACAGGGGTTTTAAAAAACTGTTTTTT.

The gene calls are TRBV28 and TRBJ1-2; D possibly corresponds to TRBD1 (5 bases). V was shortened by 2 bases and J by 6 bases, with 16 bases between the two germline ends. This CDR3 is built from 15 residues. From germline, CDR1 is MDHEN and CDR2 SYDVKM. The CDR3 reads CASSLVVGAGDGYTF. The CDR3 DNA is TGTGCCAGCAGTTTAGTTGTAGGGGCGGGAGATGGCTACACCTTC.

The chain has TRBV5-1 and TRBJ2-1; TRBD2 matches at 12 bases. The CDR3 runs 15 residues. V dropped 1 base and J dropped 7; count of bases not matched to a gene: 3. Germline V gives CDR1 SGHRS, CDR2 YFSETQ. CDR3 protein: CASSLWLAGGNEQFF. The CDR3 bases are TGCGCCAGCAGCTTGTGGCTAGCGGGGGGGAATGAGCAGTTCTTC.

The chain combines TRBV2 with TRBJ1-5; no definite D call. The CDR3 runs 14 residues. V lost 4 bases to trimming and J lost 4 bases, with 11 bases between them. Germline V gene data show CDR1 as SNHLY and CDR2 as FYNNEI. CDR3 sequence: CASSGPDSNQPQHF. The DNA for the CDR3 is TGTGCCAGCAGTGGGCCAGACTCGAATCAGCCCCAGCATTTT.

The chain joins TRBV6-5 to TRBJ1-3, with a tentative D call TRBD1 (6 bases). Trimming shortened V by 5 bases and J by 9 bases, and 20 bases separated the two germline ends. The CDR3 is 15 residues long. Germline values: CDR1 MNHEY, CDR2 SVGAGI. CDR3 protein: CASSLTGSGGSTIYF. CDR3 nucleotides: TGTGCCAGCAGTCTGACAGGTTCCGGGGGGAGCACCATATATTTT.

The chain couples TRBV13 to TRBJ1-2; 9 bases are shared with TRBD1. The CDR3 loop spans 15 amino acids. Per germline, CDR1 PRHDT and CDR2 FYEKMQ (reference sequence). With V trimmed by 5 bases and J by 2 bases, 6 bases remained unmatched. CDR3 nucleotide sequence: TGTGCCAGCAGCGCCCGGGACAGGGAAAACTATGGCTACACCTTC. Amino acid sequence: CASSARDRENYGYTF.

The chain is built from TRBV5-4 and TRBJ2-1, with 10 bases aligning to TRBD2. V was clipped by 4 bases and J by 4 bases; unmatched bases: 2. The CDR3 covers 14 residues. The germline CDR1 and CDR2 sequences are SGHNT and YYREEE (reference sequence). The CDR3 sequence is CASSRTSGYNEQFF. The CDR3 nucleotides are TGTGCCAGCAGCCGGACTAGCGGATACAATGAGCAGTTCTTC.

V gene TRBV29-1 combines with J gene TRBJ2-3; 12 positions agree with TRBD2. The junction had 6 bases not matched to a gene; V was cut back by 7 bases and J by 10 bases. Germline lookup yields CDR1 SQVTM and CDR2 ANQGSEA. There are 12 residues in the CDR3. As DNA, the CDR3 is TGCAGCGGCCTACCTAGCGGGGGGGCGCAGTATTTT. The encoded protein is CSGLPSGGAQYF.

V and J are TRBV28 and TRBJ2-7, with TRBD2 matching over 11 bases. V was clipped by 7 bases and J by 1 base; unmatched bases: 18. This CDR3 has 19 amino acids. Germline CDR1 and CDR2: MDHEN and SYDVKM. The CDR3 DNA follows: TGTGCCAGCAAGCTTCACAGGCTGAAAGGGACTAGCGGTTCCTACGAGCAGTACTTC. It encodes CASKLHRLKGTSGSYEQYF.

V and J are TRBV19 and TRBJ2-3; the match to TRBD1 covers 9 bases. This CDR3 has 16 residues. Germline CDR1 is LNHDA and CDR2 is SQIVND (reference sequence). Trimming at V came to 5 bases and at J to 2 bases, leaving 8 bases not matched to a gene. Written as DNA, the CDR3 is TGTGCCAGTAGTCCCGACAGGGGGAAATCCACAGATACGCAGTATTTT. Encoded protein: CASSPDRGKSTDTQYF.

The J gene is TRBJ1-1, the V gene TRBV28; D uncertain. The CDR3 covers 12 residues. Germline CDR1 and CDR2: MDHEN and SYDVKM. V was pared by 8 bases and J by 4 bases, with 11 bases between. The CDR3 protein is CASGSGGTEAFF. CDR3 DNA: TGTGCCAGCGGTTCAGGTGGCACTGAAGCTTTCTTT. Using reference TRBV28 and TRBJ1-1 for the parts outside the CDR3, the full variable domain is DVKVTQSSRYLVKRTGEKVFLECVQDMDHENMFWYRQDPGLGLRLIYFSYDVKMKEKGDIPEGYSVSREKKERFSLILESASTNQTSMYLCASGSGGTEAFFGQGTRLTVV.

The V gene is TRBV10-1, the J gene TRBJ1-1, with TRBD1 as a possible D gene (5 bases). Germline V gene data show CDR1 as WNHNN and CDR2 as SYGVQD (reference sequence). The length of the CDR3 is 19 residues. V lost 6 bases to trimming and J lost 4 bases, with 30 bases between them. In nucleotides, the CDR3 is TGCGCCAGCAGCAGAGAATTGGGTTTGGGGCTACCTAGGGGCACTGAAGCTTTCTTT. As protein: CASSRELGLGLPRGTEAFF.

This rearrangement joins TRBV2 to TRBJ2-7; 7 bases map to TRBD2. The CDR3 is made up of 16 amino acids. Losses at the gene ends were 2 bases for V and 1 base for J; bases not matched to a gene: 8. Germline CDR1 SNHLY, CDR2 FYNNEI. Written as DNA, the CDR3 is TGTGCCAGCAGTGAACCCAGCGGGGTACGATCCTACGAGCAGTACTTC. This encodes CASSEPSGVRSYEQYF.

The genes are TRBV5-1 and TRBJ1-6, with 8 positions matching TRBD1. The CDR3 totals 16 residues. Unmatched junction bases numbered 8, after V lost 0 bases and J lost 9 bases. CDR1 and CDR2 (germline): SGHRS, YFSETQ. The chain's CDR3 is CASSLGTNRGGSPLHF. In DNA form, the CDR3 reads TGCGCCAGCAGCTTGGGGACCAACAGGGGGGGTTCACCCCTCCACTTT.

The V gene is TRBV19, the J gene TRBJ1-4, with D unresolved. The length of the CDR3 is 15 residues. V was pared by 4 bases and J by 4 bases, with 13 bases between. Germline V gene data show CDR1 as LNHDA and CDR2 as SQIVND (reference sequence). The CDR3 DNA sequence: TGTGCCAGTAGTAATCAAGCTAGCCGTAATGAAAAACTGTTTTTT. It codes for CASSNQASRNEKLFF.

This clone has only a few counts. This rearrangement joins TRBV7-8 to TRBJ2-7; 9 bases map to TRBD2. Germline assignment: CDR1 SGHVS and CDR2 FQNEAQ. Trimming at V came to 2 bases and at J to 7 bases, leaving 9 bases not matched to a gene. The CDR3 is made up of 15 amino acids. The CDR3 reads CASSLFLAGVGEQYF. As DNA, the CDR3 is TGTGCCAGCAGCTTATTTTTAGCGGGAGTAGGGGAGCAGTACTTC.

The V and J genes are TRBV7-2 and TRBJ2-3; TRBD2 agrees at 11 bases. V was clipped by 5 bases and J by 4 bases; unmatched bases: 5. There are 15 residues in the CDR3. The germline V gene has CDR1 SGHTA and CDR2 FQGNSA. The CDR3 nucleotides are TGTGCCAGCAGCCAATTAGCGGGAGGGGCAGATACGCAGTATTTT. It codes for CASSQLAGGADTQYF.

This clone showed up just a few times. CDR3: CASSQDFGGPTDTQYF. Here the CDR3 DNA reads TGCGCCAGCAGCCAAGACTTCGGGGGGCCGACAGATACGCAGTATTTT. The chain carries TRBV4-1 and TRBJ2-3; a possible D gene is TRBD2 (7 bases). The CDR3 length is 16 residues. CDR1 MGHRA and CDR2 YSYEKL come from the germline V gene. V lost 0 bases and J lost 3, with 13 bases in between.

The table lists this clone with a count of one. The rearrangement joins TRBV6-5 to TRBJ2-7; D may be TRBD1 (7 bases). V was cut by 0 bases and J by 3 bases, with 12 bases left in between. The CDR3 is made up of 15 amino acids. Germline V gene data show CDR1 as MNHEY and CDR2 as SVGAGI. The CDR3 loop is CASSYSSQGGYEQYF. Written as DNA, the CDR3 is TGTGCCAGCAGTTACTCGAGCCAGGGGGGCTACGAGCAGTACTTC.

This clone has a single count. The rearrangement links TRBV7-9 to TRBJ2-6; 7 positions agree with TRBD1. Germline loops: CDR1 SEHNR, CDR2 FQNEAQ (reference sequence). V was clipped by 4 bases and J by 0 bases; unmatched bases: 9. The CDR3 is 18 residues long. CDR3 sequence: CASSYELGQNSGANVLTF. The CDR3 region has the DNA TGTGCCAGCAGCTACGAACTGGGACAGAACTCTGGGGCCAACGTCCTGACTTTC.

This clone has a count of ten or more. The V gene is TRBV25-1, the J gene TRBJ2-3; 11 nucleotides agree with TRBD2. CDR3 length: 18 residues. Trimming cost V 1 base and J 0 bases; bases outside gene matches: 6. Germline CDR1 and CDR2: MGHDK and SYGVNS. This chain's CDR3 is CASSESTSGGKSTDTQYF. The CDR3 DNA sequence: TGTGCCAGCAGTGAATCTACTAGCGGGGGCAAAAGCACAGATACGCAGTATTTT.

The gene calls are TRBV10-3 and TRBJ2-5, with a possible D match to TRBD2 (7 bases). The J call is in doubt because the DNA end fits TRBJ2-7 better. The CDR3 is 14 residues long. Germline loops: CDR1 ENHRY, CDR2 SYGVKD. CDR3 sequence: CAIRGGGQTYEQYF. The CDR3 region has the DNA TGTGCCATCAGGGGAGGGGGGCAAACCTACGAGCAGTACTTC.

This chain joins TRBV5-5 and TRBJ2-3; D is undetermined. Germline loops: CDR1 SGHKS, CDR2 YYEKEE (reference sequence). This CDR3 spans 13 amino acids. Trimming removed 6 bases at V and 0 bases at J, with 8 bases between. The CDR3 sequence: CASTSVSTDTQYF. The CDR3 DNA sequence: TGTGCCAGCACGAGTGTGAGCACAGATACGCAGTATTTT.